This T cell receptor beta chain was profiled in a study of early T cells in non-severe SARS-CoV-2 infection. Study-level background: Whole-blood bulk RNA, unsorted, was sequenced, and chains were unpaired. Study observations and caveats: Matching against VDJdb likely underestimated virus-specific expansions, favoring anti-spike CD8.

Attachment of unique molecular identifiers was made to individual cDNA molecules. TCRdb called the 5' RACE reads again in MiXCR, with one record for every CDR3 protein. This table has tens of thousands of distinct CDR3 sequences, 9% to 15% appearing once. This clonotype was recorded many times. As yet, its antigen is unknown. This specimen was whole blood, taken at baseline. This receptor was taken from an adult who was a healthcare worker with PCR-confirmed SARS-CoV-2 infection or an uninfected control (not recorded which).

The CDR3 DNA is TGTGCCAGCAGCCAAGATCCGGCGGGAGCAGGAGATACGCAGTATTTT. Its protein product is CASSQDPAGAGDTQYF. The V call is TRBV4-2, the J call TRBJ2-3, with 7 bases matching TRBD2. CDR1 and CDR2 (germline): LGHNA, YNFKEQ. V was clipped by 0 bases and J by 5 bases; unmatched bases: 8. The CDR3 is 16 amino acids.